Listed here is a single T cell receptor (beta chain). The target of this receptor is not known. No clone much larger than this one lies a single base away; base qualities are absent. The data originate from a study of blood T cell repertoires in COVID-19 (dated by TCRdb to 2020 to 2021). A note on the overall study: The collaborator samples originated in the United States, Italy and Spain and spanned the acute and convalescent phases of COVID-19. Sample metadata almost always included a de-identified subject ID, COVID-19 status, age in years and sex. HLA class I and class II types, where available, came from metadata supplied by the sample provider rather than from assay-based typing. Deeply sampled blood TCRbeta repertoires from subjects exposed to, actively infected with, or recovered from COVID-19 were included in the dataset. Samples were obtained from the ongoing ImmuneRACE study (first 160 participants) and from 1,254 subjects provided by 6 global collaborators. The repertoires were released in a freely available public database intended as a resource for research on the immune response to SARS-CoV-2. The material from the prospective study consisted of cDNA or gDNA derived from T cells, B-cell-depleted T cells, or PBMCs.

The CDR3 holds 14 amino acids from the cysteine to the phenylalanine. Only the CDR3 portion is preserved as DNA: 42 bases, with reading frame beginning at the first base. The junction carries 9 bases between V and J, which are trimmed by 1 base and 4 bases respectively. CDR1 and CDR2 are read off the germline V gene (reference sequence) as LGHDT and YNNKEL. Here is what the overall study found, with its caveats: How much clinical and demographic metadata was included differed by source and by participant, and the metadata was provided uncurated.

TCRbeta CDR3 regions were amplified from genomic DNA using the immunoSEQ Assay, a bias-controlled multiplex PCR. Concerning the study's data processing: Within the assay, amplification of reference gene primers was used to estimate how many nucleated cells each sample contained. To quantify the absolute abundance of each unique TCRbeta CDR3 rearrangement, sequence reads were collapsed and filtered. For each sample, productive Simpson clonality was calculated as the square root of Simpson's diversity index over productive rearrangements. Imported from immuneACCESS, the table was reduced by TCRdb to in-frame sequences with V and J called. These copies leave out some clones; in studies compared against another copy, an unresolved V gene accounts for under half, and the cause of the remainder is not known. That table is the source of V, J and clone size, and D and trimming were worked out from the DNA. The table for this sample lists 250,000 to 400,000 clones; 90% of them were counted only once. The ten largest clones capture 2.9% of the sample.

At one collaborating source in Seattle, patients were enrolled during active infection and were followed longitudinally through the course of disease. Each collaborating institution followed its own protocols to collect whole blood in K2EDTA tubes. Collaborator samples were shipped for TCRbeta analysis as frozen whole blood, isolated PBMCs, or DNA extracted from either sample type. This TCR came from a woman in her twenties or thirties with COVID-19, enrolled during active disease. This sequence uses TRBV3-1 (or the pseudogene TRBV3-2) and TRBJ2-3; the D gene is possibly TRBD2, with 6 bases matching. The sequencing input was peripheral blood. At the DNA level, the sequence is TGTGCCAGCAGCCAAGTTCTAGCGTCAGATACGCAGTATTTT. Its amino acids are CASSQVLASDTQYF.